Listed below are T cell receptor beta chains from one sample, sequenced in a study of blood T cell repertoires in COVID-19. Produced via immunoSEQ multiplex PCR; TCRdb's table is partial and in-frame only. The sample records approximately 30,000 clones, more than 85% being singletons. The specimen sequenced was peripheral blood. These receptors all come from a human donor with active COVID-19. The donor label of this sample is uncertain. CDR3s include the opening cysteine and the closing phenylalanine or tryptophan. The D gene is left open where the match is weak. The size field is filled for only some rows; it gives once, few, many or a size class.

v_gene	j_gene	d_gene	abundance	CDR3aa	CDR3nt
TRBV25-1	TRBJ1-1	-	-	CASKEAAQDPNTEAFF	TGTGCCAGCAAGGAGGCGGCTCAAGATCCGAACACTGAAGCTTTCTTT
TRBV11-3	TRBJ2-3	TRBD2	-	CASSLDLGSGGSTDTQYF	TGTGCCAGCAGCTTAGATTTGGGCAGCGGGGGTAGCACAGATACGCAGTATTTT
TRBV9	TRBJ2-3	TRBD2	-	CASSPRLAGGLTDTQYF	TGTGCCAGCAGCCCCCGACTAGCGGGAGGACTAACAGATACGCAGTATTTT
TRBV30	TRBJ1-1	TRBD1	-	CAGGGTGEFGEAFF	TGTGCCGGAGGAGGAACAGGGGAATTCGGTGAAGCTTTCTTT
TRBV9	TRBJ1-6	TRBD1	-	CASSGGQGRNSPLHF	TGTGCCAGCAGCGGCGGACAGGGCAGAAATTCACCCCTCCACTTT
TRBV7-3	TRBJ2-7	TRBD1	-	CASSSGTGAEQYF	TGTGCCAGCAGCTCCGGCACAGGGGCCGAGCAGTACTTC
TRBV28	TRBJ2-7	-	-	CASSSTYEQYF	TGTGCCAGCAGTTCGACTTACGAGCAGTACTTC
TRBV4-2	TRBJ2-2	-	-	CASSQDYSGELFF	TGTGCCAGCAGCCAAGATTACTCCGGGGAGCTGTTTTTT
TRBV12-5	TRBJ1-5	TRBD1	-	CASGSTGAGDQPQHF	TGTGCTAGTGGTTCGACAGGGGCGGGGGACCAGCCCCAGCATTTT
TRBV5-1	TRBJ1-2	TRBD1	-	CASSLTGAGGGYTF	TGCGCCAGCAGCCTGACAGGGGCAGGAGGTGGCTACACCTTC
TRBV15	TRBJ1-2	TRBD1	-	CATSRDRWDRGRGGYTF	TGTGCCACCAGCAGAGACCGGTGGGACAGGGGGCGAGGGGGCTACACCTTC
TRBV10-3	TRBJ2-3	TRBD1	-	CAIRAGQGQGDTQYF	TGTGCCATCAGAGCCGGACAGGGGCAGGGAGATACGCAGTATTTT
TRBV13	TRBJ1-1	TRBD1	-	CASSPEDREGNEAFF	TGTGCCAGCAGCCCCGAGGACAGGGAAGGAAATGAAGCTTTCTTT
TRBV3-1/TRBV3-2	TRBJ2-4	TRBD1	-	CASSGQGAKNIQYF	TGTGCCAGCAGCGGACAGGGTGCCAAAAACATTCAGTACTTC
TRBV20-1	TRBJ2-5	-	once	CSAEDQETQYF	TGCAGTGCTGAGGACCAAGAGACCCAGTACTTC
TRBV9	TRBJ2-3	TRBD2	-	CASSRGLAPDTQYF	TGTGCCAGCAGTAGGGGACTAGCGCCAGATACGCAGTATTTT
TRBV7-6	TRBJ1-3	TRBD1	few	CASSQGAASGNTIYF	TGTGCCAGCAGCCAGGGGGCCGCGTCTGGAAACACCATATATTTT
TRBV7-8	TRBJ2-3	TRBD2	-	CASSWGLAGDTQYF	TGTGCCAGCAGCTGGGGACTAGCGGGAGATACGCAGTATTTT
TRBV4-2	TRBJ1-1	-	-	CASSHPPTEQNTEAFF	TGTGCCAGCAGCCACCCCCCGACAGAACAGAACACTGAAGCTTTCTTT
TRBV4-2	TRBJ2-5	TRBD2	-	CASSQDLVRLAGGETQYF	TGTGCCAGCAGCCAAGATCTTGTGCGGCTAGCGGGAGGAGAGACCCAGTACTTC
TRBV27	TRBJ1-5	-	-	CASSTSWSNQPQHF	TGTGCCAGCAGTACCTCTTGGAGCAATCAGCCTCAGCATTTT
TRBV5-4	TRBJ2-3	TRBD2	-	CASSLGSSGITDTQYF	TGTGCCAGCAGCTTGGGATCTAGCGGGATCACAGATACGCAGTATTTT
TRBV30	TRBJ1-1	-	once	CAWSPRQLNTEAFF	TGTGCCTGGAGTCCCCGACAGCTGAACACTGAAGCTTTCTTT
TRBV4-2	TRBJ1-1	-	-	CASRLPGDDTEAFF	TGTGCCAGCAGGTTACCAGGGGATGACACTGAAGCTTTCTTT
TRBV7-2	TRBJ2-7	TRBD2	-	CASSLLLAVGEQYF	TGTGCCAGCAGCTTATTACTAGCGGTGGGAGAGCAGTACTTC
TRBV11-2	TRBJ2-3	-	-	CASSLSISTDTQYF	TGTGCCAGCAGCTTATCCATTAGCACAGATACGCAGTATTTT
TRBV7-2	TRBJ2-3	TRBD2	-	CASSPRTSGSYMADTQYF	TGTGCCAGCAGCCCTCGGACTAGCGGGAGTTATATGGCAGATACGCAGTATTTT
TRBV5-5	TRBJ2-5	TRBD1	-	CASSDRDRGIEETQYF	TGTGCCAGCAGCGACCGGGACAGGGGAATTGAAGAGACCCAGTACTTC
TRBV9	TRBJ1-4	-	-	CASSAPGITNEKLFF	TGTGCCAGCAGCGCACCAGGGATAACTAATGAAAAACTGTTTTTT
TRBV19	TRBJ1-3	-	once	CASSVGGVGAIYF	TGTGCCAGTAGCGTCGGTGGAGTAGGGGCCATATATTTT
TRBV6-5	TRBJ2-7	TRBD2	-	CASSWLAGDDEQYF	TGTGCCAGCAGTTGGTTGGCGGGAGACGACGAGCAGTACTTC
TRBV30	TRBJ1-6	TRBD1	-	CAWRPLDRARRSPLHF	TGTGCCTGGAGGCCCCTAGACAGGGCCCGCCGATCACCCCTCCACTTT